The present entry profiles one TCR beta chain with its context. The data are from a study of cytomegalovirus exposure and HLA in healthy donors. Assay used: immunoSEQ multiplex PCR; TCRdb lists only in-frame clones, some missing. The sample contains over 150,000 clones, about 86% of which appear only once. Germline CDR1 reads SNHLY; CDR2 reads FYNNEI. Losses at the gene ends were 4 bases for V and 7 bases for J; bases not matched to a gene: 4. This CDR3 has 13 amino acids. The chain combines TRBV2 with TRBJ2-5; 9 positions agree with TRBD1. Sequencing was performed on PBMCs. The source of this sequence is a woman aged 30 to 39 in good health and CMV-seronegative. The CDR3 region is CASSGRQGVTQYF. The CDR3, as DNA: TGTGCCAGCAGTGGGCGACAGGGGGTGACCCAGTACTTC.